A selection of T cell receptor beta chains follows, all from one sample in a study of pediatric ulcerative colitis. Clones were read by immunoSEQ multiplex PCR, and TCRdb kept only the in-frame ones, dropping some. The sample has 12,000 to 15,000 clones; around 90% are singletons. The sequencing input was blood. Every receptor here comes from a boy aged 10-17 years with moderate ulcerative colitis. Each CDR3 is given with its conserved first and last residue. The D gene is left open where the match is weak. Size is stated for part of the rows, as once, few or many counts, or as a class when the clone is expanded.

D,size,V,J,CDR3,DNA
TRBD1,.,TRBV18,TRBJ2-7,CASSLESTGSEQYF,TGTGCCAGCTCCCTCGAATCGACAGGGTCCGAGCAGTACTTC
.,.,TRBV28,TRBJ2-1,CASSLPRSRYNEQFF,TGTGCCAGCAGCCTCCCGAGAAGCCGCTACAATGAGCAGTTCTTC
.,.,TRBV10-3,TRBJ2-3,CAISEANLDTQYF,TGTGCCATCAGTGAGGCGAACTTAGATACGCAGTATTTT
TRBD2,.,TRBV6-1,TRBJ2-1,CASRVAGGDYNEQFF,TGTGCCAGCAGAGTAGCGGGAGGGGACTACAATGAGCAGTTCTTC
TRBD2,.,TRBV10-1,TRBJ2-7,CASSAGLAYEQYF,TGCGCCAGCAGCGCGGGACTAGCGTACGAGCAGTACTTC
.,.,TRBV5-1,TRBJ2-1,CASSVSIPLFGYNEQFF,TGCGCCAGCAGCGTATCAATACCCCTATTCGGGTACAATGAGCAGTTCTTC
TRBD1,once,TRBV7-2,TRBJ2-7,CASSAPGGEQYF,TGTGCCAGCAGCGCTCCAGGGGGAGAGCAGTACTTC
.,.,TRBV9,TRBJ2-7,CASSPNLGGGGEQYF,TGTGCCAGCAGCCCAAACTTGGGCGGAGGGGGCGAGCAGTACTTC
.,.,TRBV27,TRBJ2-7,CASSQNLYEQYF,TGTGCCAGCAGTCAAAATCTCTACGAGCAGTACTTC
.,.,TRBV5-1,TRBJ2-5,CASSLTSGVAQYF,TGCGCCAGCAGCCTGACTAGTGGGGTGGCCCAGTACTTC
.,.,TRBV28,TRBJ2-5,CASQLNPGGETQYF,TGTGCCAGCCAGCTAAACCCAGGAGGGGAGACCCAGTACTTC
.,.,TRBV28,TRBJ2-2,CASSKSSGELFF,TGTGCCAGCAGTAAAAGCAGCGGGGAGCTGTTTTTT
.,few,TRBV7-9,TRBJ1-3,CASSSRDTGNTIYF,TGTGCCAGCAGCTCGAGGGACACTGGAAACACCATATATTTT
.,.,TRBV5-6,TRBJ2-5,CASSLVGANQETQYF,TGTGCCAGCAGCCTTGTGGGGGCCAACCAAGAGACCCAGTACTTC
TRBD2,.,TRBV4-3,TRBJ2-3,CASSQSLAGVADTQYF,TGCGCCAGCAGCCAATCACTAGCGGGGGTGGCAGATACGCAGTATTTT
.,.,TRBV5-1,TRBJ2-5,CASSSAVYQETQYF,TGCGCCAGCAGCTCCGCAGTGTACCAAGAGACCCAGTACTTC
.,once,TRBV5-1,TRBJ2-2,CASSLYGQNTGELFF,TGCGCCAGCAGCTTGTACGGGCAGAACACCGGGGAGCTGTTTTTT
TRBD2,.,TRBV7-9,TRBJ2-1,CASSLELAGVEQFF,TGTGCCAGCAGCTTAGAACTAGCGGGGGTAGAGCAGTTCTTC
.,.,TRBV10-3,TRBJ1-4,CAVGRATNEKLFF,TGTGCCGTCGGAAGAGCAACTAATGAAAAACTGTTTTTT
.,.,TRBV5-1,TRBJ2-1,CASSGSLLQGYNEQFF,TGCGCCAGCAGCGGCTCTTTACTCCAGGGATACAATGAGCAGTTCTTC
.,.,TRBV6-1,TRBJ2-1,CASSSAPSNNEQFF,TGTGCCAGCAGTTCCGCCCCGAGCAACAATGAGCAGTTCTTC
TRBD1,.,TRBV5-6,TRBJ2-7,CASSLVGTGVHEQYF,TGTGCCAGCAGCTTGGTGGGGACAGGGGTTCACGAGCAGTACTTC
.,.,TRBV30,TRBJ2-7,CAWSRDLREQYF,TGTGCCTGGAGTCGAGACCTCCGGGAGCAGTACTTC
.,.,TRBV4-1,TRBJ2-3,CASSQGGAADTQYF,TGCGCCAGCAGCCAAGGTGGGGCGGCAGATACGCAGTATTTT
.,.,TRBV11-2,TRBJ2-7,CASIDPDSYEQYF,TGTGCCAGCATAGATCCGGACTCCTACGAGCAGTACTTC
.,.,TRBV20-1,TRBJ1-2,CSASYGYTF,TGCAGTGCCAGCTATGGCTACACCTTC
TRBD1,.,TRBV30,TRBJ1-6,CAWKTGLSNSPLHF,TGTGCCTGGAAGACAGGGCTTTCTAATTCACCCCTCCACTTT
.,.,TRBV2,TRBJ2-5,CASALEDSQYF,TGTGCCAGCGCCCTCGAGGACTCTCAGTACTTC
.,.,TRBV4-3,TRBJ1-6,CASSQDAGAGYSPLHF,TGCGCCAGCAGCCAAGATGCGGGGGCCGGATATTCACCCCTCCACTTT
TRBD2,.,TRBV10-1,TRBJ2-2,CASRLAGHPNTGELFF,TGCGCCAGTCGACTAGCGGGTCATCCGAACACCGGGGAGCTGTTTTTT
.,.,TRBV9,TRBJ2-7,CASSVGGPEQYF,TGTGCCAGCAGCGTAGGAGGCCCCGAGCAGTACTTC
.,.,TRBV10-3,TRBJ2-3,CAISESLAPGDTQYF,TGTGCCATCAGTGAGTCGTTGGCCCCCGGCGATACGCAGTATTTT
.,.,TRBV7-9,TRBJ2-1,CASSPLGHQDNEQFF,TGTGCCAGCAGCCCCCTGGGACACCAGGACAATGAGCAGTTCTTC
.,.,TRBV5-1,TRBJ2-7,CASNSGASSYEQYF,TGCGCCAGCAACAGTGGGGCGAGCTCCTACGAGCAGTACTTC
.,.,TRBV11-3,TRBJ2-7,CASSPSWGGGSYEQYF,TGTGCCAGCAGCCCAAGCTGGGGAGGGGGCTCCTACGAGCAGTACTTC
.,.,TRBV18,TRBJ2-2,CASSPPHGTGELFF,TGTGCCAGCTCACCACCTCACGGCACCGGGGAGCTGTTTTTT
.,.,TRBV6-1,TRBJ1-1,CARQGPGPTEAFF,TGTGCCAGACAGGGCCCGGGGCCCACTGAAGCTTTCTTT
.,.,TRBV6-1,TRBJ1-5,CASSEARQPQHF,TGTGCCAGCAGTGAAGCGAGACAGCCCCAGCATTTT
.,.,TRBV19,TRBJ1-2,CASSIVNRPARGYTF,TGTGCCAGTAGTATAGTGAACAGACCCGCGAGGGGCTACACCTTC
.,.,TRBV19,TRBJ2-7,CASKVTRAAYEQYF,TGTGCCAGTAAAGTTACAAGGGCGGCCTACGAGCAGTACTTC
.,.,TRBV6-6,TRBJ2-3,CASSWSMGGTDTQYF,TGTGCCAGCAGTTGGTCAATGGGCGGCACAGATACGCAGTATTTT